This TCR beta chain was sequenced for a study of T cells after yellow fever vaccination. MiXCR, run by TCRdb on the 5' RACE reads, gives a single entry per CDR3 protein. The table has hundreds of thousands of distinct CDR3 sequences, about 6% seen once. Germline CDR1 is SQVTM and CDR2 is ANQGSEA. The CDR3 has 17 residues. With 7 bases removed from V and 3 bases from J, the gap between germline ends came to 27 bases. The chain links TRBV29-1 to TRBJ1-1; D possibly corresponds to TRBD1 (6 bases). The sequence was collected from a man aged 25-45 years who received the YFV17D yellow fever vaccine. The input for sequencing was PBMCs, taken 5 days after the yellow fever booster vaccination. The CDR3 is CSAQPGGRKWLDTEAFF. CDR3 in DNA: TGCAGCGCCCAACCCGGGGGGCGCAAGTGGCTGGACACTGAAGCTTTCTTT.